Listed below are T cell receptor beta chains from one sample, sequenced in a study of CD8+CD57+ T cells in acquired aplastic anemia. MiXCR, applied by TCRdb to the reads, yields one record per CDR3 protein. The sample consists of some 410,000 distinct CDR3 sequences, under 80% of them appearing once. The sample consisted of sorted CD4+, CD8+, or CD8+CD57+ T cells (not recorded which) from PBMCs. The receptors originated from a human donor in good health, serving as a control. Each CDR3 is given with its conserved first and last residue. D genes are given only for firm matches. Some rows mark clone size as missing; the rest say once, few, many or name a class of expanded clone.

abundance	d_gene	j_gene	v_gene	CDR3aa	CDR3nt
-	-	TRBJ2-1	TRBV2	CASQGSRSTEAFFGQGF	-
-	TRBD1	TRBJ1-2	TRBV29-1	CSRWTGSYGYTF	TGCAGCAGATGGACAGGGAGCTATGGCTACACCTTC
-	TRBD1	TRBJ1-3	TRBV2	CASSALPAGQAIYF	TGTGCCAGCAGTGCATTACCGGCTGGACAGGCTATATATTTT
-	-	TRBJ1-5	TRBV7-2	CASSVGGRTQPQLF	TGTGCCAGCAGCGTTGGGGGACGCACTCAGCCCCAGCTCTTT
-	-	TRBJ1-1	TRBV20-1	CSAPRGGGTEAFF	TGCAGTGCCCCCAGGGGTGGAGGCACTGAAGCTTTCTTT
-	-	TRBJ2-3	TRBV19	CATSEGSGGVTDTQYF	TGTGCCACCAGTGAAGGCTCGGGGGGCGTAACAGATACGCAGTATTTT
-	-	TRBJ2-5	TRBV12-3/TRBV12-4	CASSATRGETQYF	TGTGCCAGCAGTGCAACACGGGGTGAGACCCAGTACTTC
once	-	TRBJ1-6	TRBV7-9	CASSLGERTHLRFHF	-
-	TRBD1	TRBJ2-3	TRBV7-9	CASSLLQGRDRSFF	TGTGCCAGCAGCTTACTACAGGGGAGAGACAGAAGCTTTTTT
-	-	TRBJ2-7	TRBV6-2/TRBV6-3	CASSSISGGSPYEQYF	TGTGCCAGCAGTTCCATTAGCGGAGGTAGCCCCTACGAGCAGTACTTC
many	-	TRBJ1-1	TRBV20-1	CSARMGHTEAFF	TGCAGTGCTAGGATGGGGCACACTGAAGCTTTCTTT
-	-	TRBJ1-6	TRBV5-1	CASSLWTLRVNSPLHF	TGTGCCAGCAGCTTGTGGACTCTGAGGGTTAATTCACCCCTCCACTTT
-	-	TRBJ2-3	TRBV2	CASGLGLLAGPDTQYF	TGTGCCAGCGGACTCGGACTACTAGCAGGCCCAGATACCCAGTACTTT
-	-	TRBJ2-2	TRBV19	CASSGTRNANTGELFF	TGTGCCAGTAGTGGGACAAGGAATGCGAACACCGGGGAGCTGTTTTTT
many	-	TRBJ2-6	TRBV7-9	CASSPLDRGVVDVLTF	TGTGCCAGCAGCCCACTGGACAGAGGTGTTGTAGACGTCCTGACTTTC
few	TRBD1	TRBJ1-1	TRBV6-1	CASRPGQGGYGTEAFF	TGTGCCAGCAGGCCCGGACAGGGGGGGTATGGCACTGAAGCTTTCTTT
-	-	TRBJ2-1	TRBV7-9	CASSLRGSTEQFF	TGTGCCAGCAGCCTAAGGGGTTCGACAGAGCAGTTCTTC
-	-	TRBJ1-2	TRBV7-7	CASSSAGGAENKF	TGTGCTAGCAGCTCAGCGGGGGGGGCAGAGAACAAGTTC
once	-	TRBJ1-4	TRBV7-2	CASSLAEGNYGLTF	TGTGCCAGCAGCTTAGCGGAGGGGAACTATGGACTGACTTTT
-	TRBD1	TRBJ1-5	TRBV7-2	CASSMGTENTQHF	TGTGCCAGCAGCATGGGGACAGAGAACACCCAGCATTTT
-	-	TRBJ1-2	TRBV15	CATSRDRNNYGYTF	TGTGCCACCAGCAGAGATCGCAATAACTATGGCTACACCTTC
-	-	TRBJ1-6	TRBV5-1	CASSLSVSTEPLHF	TGCGCCAGCAGCTTAAGCGTTAGCACAGAACCCCTCCACTTT
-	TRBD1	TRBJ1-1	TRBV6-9	CASKKNRGALTEAFF	TGTGCCAGCAAGAAAAACAGGGGTGCGCTGACTGAAGCTTTCTTT
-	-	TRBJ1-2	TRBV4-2	CASSQLPAGGYTF	TGTGCCAGCAGCCAATTGCCAGCCGGCGGCTACACCTTC
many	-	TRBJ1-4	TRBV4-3	CASSQDWAGSEKLFF	TGCGCCAGCAGCCAAGATTGGGCGGGGAGTGAAAAACTGTTTTTT
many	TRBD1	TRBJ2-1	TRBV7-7	CASSQGVFDNEQFF	TGTGCTAGCAGCCAGGGGGTATTTGACAATGAGCAGTTCTTC
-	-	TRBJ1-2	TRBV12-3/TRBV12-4	CASSKEARNYGYTF	TGTGCCAGCAGCAAAGAGGCCAGAAACTATGGCTACACCTTC
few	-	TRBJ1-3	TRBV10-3	CAISYRSGNTIYF	TGTGCCATCAGTTACAGGTCTGGAAACACCATATATTTT
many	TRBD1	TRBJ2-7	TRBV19	CASSATGDGGNEQYF	TGTGCCAGTAGCGCGACAGGGGACGGGGGCAACGAGCAGTACTTC
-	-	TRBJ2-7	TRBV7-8	CASSPAGGLANEQYF	TGTGCCAGCAGCCCTGCCGGAGGGCTTGCCAATGAGCAGTACTTC
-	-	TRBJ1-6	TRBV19	CASTPGKGSPLHF	TGTGCCAGTACCCCTGGGAAGGGGTCACCCCTCCACTTT
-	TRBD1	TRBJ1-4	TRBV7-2	CASSKVTGEEKLFF	TGTGCCAGCAGCAAGGTTACAGGGGAGGAAAAACTGTTTTTT
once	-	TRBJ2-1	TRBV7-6	CASSARGGVAQEQFF	TGTGCCAGCAGCGCAAGGGGGGGGGTGGCACAAGAGCAGTTCTTC
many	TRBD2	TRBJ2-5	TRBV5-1	CASSLDASGGHQETQYF	TGCGCCAGCAGCTTGGATGCTAGCGGGGGCCATCAAGAGACCCAGTACTTC
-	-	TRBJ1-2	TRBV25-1	CASSGWVETDYGYTF	TGTGCCAGCAGTGGATGGGTGGAGACAGACTATGGCTACACCTTC
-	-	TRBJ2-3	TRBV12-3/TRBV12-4	CASRSGVSGTDTQYF	TGTGCCAGCAGATCCGGCGTTAGCGGCACAGATACGCAGTATTTT
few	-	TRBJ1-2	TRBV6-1	CASSERRYFQGGGYTF	TGTGCCAGCAGTGAACGGCGTTATTTTCAGGGTGGGGGCTACACCTTC
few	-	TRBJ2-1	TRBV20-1	CSAHRGAGVNEQFF	TGCAGTGCCCACCGGGGGGCAGGGGTCAATGAGCAGTTCTTC
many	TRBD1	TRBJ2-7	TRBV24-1	CATSPTTRQGTYEQYF	TGTGCCACCAGTCCTACTACTCGACAGGGAACCTACGAGCAGTACTTC
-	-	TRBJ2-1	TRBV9	CASSVGQGRGAHNEQFF	TGTGCCAGCAGCGTAGGACAGGGGCGGGGGGCCCACAATGAGCAGTTCTTC
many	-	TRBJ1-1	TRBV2	CASNRGMNTEAFF	TGTGCCAGTAACCGGGGGATGAACACTGAAGCTTTCTTT
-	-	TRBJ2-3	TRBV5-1	CASSSSAEEADTQYF	TGTGCCAGCAGCTCTAGCGCAGAGGAAGCAGATACGCAGTATTTT
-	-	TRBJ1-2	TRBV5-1	CATSRGMVGCGYTF	TGTGCCACCAGCAGGGGTATGGTTGGCTGTGGCTACACCTTC